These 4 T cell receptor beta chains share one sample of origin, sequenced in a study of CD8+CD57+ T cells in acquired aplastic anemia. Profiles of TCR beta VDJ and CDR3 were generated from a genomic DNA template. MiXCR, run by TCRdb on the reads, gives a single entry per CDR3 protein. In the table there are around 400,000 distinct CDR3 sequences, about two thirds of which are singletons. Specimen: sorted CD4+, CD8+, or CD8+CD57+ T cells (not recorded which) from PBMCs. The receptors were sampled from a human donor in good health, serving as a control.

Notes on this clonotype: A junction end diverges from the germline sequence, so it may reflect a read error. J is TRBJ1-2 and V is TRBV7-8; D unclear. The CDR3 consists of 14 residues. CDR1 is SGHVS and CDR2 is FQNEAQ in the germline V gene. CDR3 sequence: CASSVSAGSYNQPF. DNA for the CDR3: TGTGCCAGCAGCGTAAGCGCCGGGAGCTACAATCAGCCCTTC.

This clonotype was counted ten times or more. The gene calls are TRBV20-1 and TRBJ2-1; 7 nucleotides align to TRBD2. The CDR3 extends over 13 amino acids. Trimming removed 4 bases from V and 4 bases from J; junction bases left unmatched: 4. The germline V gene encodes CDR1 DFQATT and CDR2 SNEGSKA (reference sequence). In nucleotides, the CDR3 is TGCAGTGCTACAGCGGGGATTTACAATGAGCAGTTCTTC. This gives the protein CSATAGIYNEQFF.

The CDR3: CSAAVDRRLTDTQYF. The CDR3 region has the DNA TGCAGTGCTGCCGTCGACAGGAGGCTAACAGATACGCAGTATTTT. V and J are TRBV20-1 and TRBJ2-3, with D tentatively TRBD1 (6 bases). The CDR3 spans 15 residues. Germline lookup yields CDR1 DFQATT and CDR2 SNEGSKA (reference sequence). The V end was cut by 5 bases, the J end by 3 bases, with 18 bases between.

The CDR3 sequence: CASQTIMENGYTF. The CDR3 DNA sequence: TGTGCCAGCCAGACAATTATGGAGAATGGCTACACCTTC. This chain joins TRBV19 and TRBJ1-2; D is undetermined. V dropped 9 bases and J dropped 6 bases, with 17 bases sitting between them. In germline, CDR1 is LNHDA, CDR2 SQIVND (reference sequence). The CDR3 sequence is 13 residues long.